Listed below are T cell receptor beta chains from one sample, sequenced in a study of shared T cell receptors in the human thymus. Here immunoSEQ multiplex PCR was the method, and the copy in TCRdb shows in-frame clones only, minus some. The data contain around 730,000 clones, around 85% of them singletons. The same specimen was also included in a second study, on human thymus T cells.

Sequencing used thymocytes. The receptors were sampled from a girl under three years old with a congenital heart defect. Both conserved end residues are trimmed from each CDR3. The D gene is left open where the match is weak.

v_call: TRBV7-9
j_call: TRBJ1-3
d_call: TRBD1
cdr3_aa: ASSPRDRVSISGNTIY

v_call: TRBV4-1
j_call: TRBJ2-2
d_call: TRBD1
cdr3_aa: ASSPDRVKAGELF

v_call: TRBV5-1
j_call: TRBJ1-1
d_call: .
cdr3_aa: ASSTRLQTANGYTEAF

v_call: TRBV7-8
j_call: TRBJ1-2
d_call: TRBD1
cdr3_aa: ASSSQEHRGSGGYT

v_call: TRBV6-1
j_call: TRBJ2-3
d_call: TRBD2
cdr3_aa: ASSEGRLAGITDTQY

v_call: TRBV4-1
j_call: TRBJ1-1
d_call: .
cdr3_aa: ASSQENYREGEVGTEAF

v_call: TRBV5-1
j_call: TRBJ2-7
d_call: TRBD1
cdr3_aa: ASSLNRGPWEQY

v_call: TRBV11-2
j_call: TRBJ2-7
d_call: TRBD2
cdr3_aa: ASSKIPDSGGY

v_call: TRBV7-3
j_call: TRBJ2-1
d_call: TRBD2
cdr3_aa: ASSFGLAGGYEQF

v_call: TRBV2
j_call: TRBJ1-2
d_call: .
cdr3_aa: ASRLRTPRGLMNYGYT

v_call: TRBV5-6
j_call: TRBJ1-1
d_call: TRBD1
cdr3_aa: ASSLTGERGESTEAF

v_call: TRBV2
j_call: TRBJ1-4
d_call: .
cdr3_aa: ASSEARARTNEKLF

v_call: TRBV7-6
j_call: TRBJ1-6
d_call: TRBD1
cdr3_aa: ASSPQTGVGNSPLH

v_call: TRBV7-7
j_call: TRBJ2-7
d_call: .
cdr3_aa: ASSLGPGALDEQY

v_call: TRBV4-3
j_call: TRBJ1-1
d_call: TRBD1
cdr3_aa: ASSQVARTGDTEAF

v_call: TRBV5-1
j_call: TRBJ2-3
d_call: TRBD1
cdr3_aa: ASSVGQGADTQY

v_call: TRBV5-6
j_call: TRBJ1-1
d_call: .
cdr3_aa: ASRRHSLSSSTEAF

v_call: TRBV5-1
j_call: TRBJ1-2
d_call: TRBD1
cdr3_aa: ASSGGQGSSWINYGYT

v_call: TRBV5-1
j_call: TRBJ1-2
d_call: TRBD1
cdr3_aa: ASSYINPGTGGLLLNYGYT

v_call: TRBV5-5
j_call: TRBJ2-7
d_call: TRBD1
cdr3_aa: ASSSSEDWDRAYEQY

v_call: TRBV2
j_call: TRBJ1-1
d_call: .
cdr3_aa: ASSTDGVPNTEAF

v_call: TRBV15
j_call: TRBJ1-5
d_call: TRBD1
cdr3_aa: ATSGRQGGNQPQH

v_call: TRBV5-1
j_call: TRBJ2-2
d_call: .
cdr3_aa: ASSLERRNPNTGELF

v_call: TRBV6-6
j_call: TRBJ2-7
d_call: TRBD2
cdr3_aa: ASSTTGGEQY

v_call: TRBV28
j_call: TRBJ1-5
d_call: .
cdr3_aa: ASSLILGRGVLRNQPQH

v_call: TRBV25-1
j_call: TRBJ2-1
d_call: .
cdr3_aa: ASSESVEQRIAGNEQF

v_call: TRBV6-5
j_call: TRBJ2-2
d_call: .
cdr3_aa: ATLGGGISTGELF

v_call: TRBV11-3
j_call: TRBJ2-7
d_call: .
cdr3_aa: ASRQNRDPFEQY

v_call: TRBV6-1
j_call: TRBJ1-5
d_call: .
cdr3_aa: ASSERTRVGNQPQH

v_call: TRBV4-3
j_call: TRBJ1-1
d_call: .
cdr3_aa: ASSPSSPTQVSPETEAF

v_call: TRBV4-1
j_call: TRBJ2-3
d_call: .
cdr3_aa: ASSQDWCLETNTQY

v_call: TRBV28
j_call: TRBJ2-7
d_call: .
cdr3_aa: ASTVSSYEQY

v_call: TRBV7-8
j_call: TRBJ1-1
d_call: TRBD1
cdr3_aa: ASSLIFDRVNTEAF

v_call: TRBV28
j_call: TRBJ2-7
d_call: .
cdr3_aa: ASSPGPSYEQY

v_call: TRBV7-2
j_call: TRBJ2-1
d_call: .
cdr3_aa: ASSLSGGTVNEQF

v_call: TRBV6-1
j_call: TRBJ1-5
d_call: .
cdr3_aa: ASSEALRVNQPQH

v_call: TRBV10-3
j_call: TRBJ2-4
d_call: TRBD1
cdr3_aa: AISGGQGKNIQY

v_call: TRBV27
j_call: TRBJ1-1
d_call: .
cdr3_aa: ASSFHTYNLRRGTEAF

v_call: TRBV6-1
j_call: TRBJ1-6
d_call: .
cdr3_aa: ASRDISSPNSPLH

v_call: TRBV7-6
j_call: TRBJ2-2
d_call: .
cdr3_aa: ASSVHTGGELF

v_call: TRBV4-1
j_call: TRBJ2-5
d_call: TRBD2
cdr3_aa: ASSQVAGETQY

v_call: TRBV11-2
j_call: TRBJ1-2
d_call: .
cdr3_aa: ASSLAHNYGYT